These 22 T cell receptor beta chains originate from one sample sequenced in a study of T-cell memory formation after mild COVID-19. TCRdb re-derived calls from the 5' RACE reads in MiXCR, one entry per CDR3 protein. Found here are around 320,000 distinct CDR3 sequences, 15% to 20% of them singletons; the top ten hold around 21%. Sample: PBMCs or a T cell subset sorted from them (not recorded which). The receptors were sampled from a man aged 18-30 years who had mild COVID-19 (a few samples of this study predate the infection). Cell type and time point are not known.

This chain uses TRBV4-3 with TRBJ1-2; possibly TRBD1 for D (6 bases). The V gene lost 0 bases and the J gene lost 7 bases, with 15 bases spanning the gap. The CDR3 has 15 residues. Germline-derived CDR1 and CDR2 are LGHNA and YSLEER. CDR3 sequence reads: CASSQDGSGGPGYTF. CDR3 nucleotides: TGCGCCAGCAGCCAAGATGGTTCGGGGGGCCCTGGCTACACCTTC.

This clonotype was counted only a few times. The chain recombines TRBV5-1 with TRBJ2-1; D remains unclear. The CDR3 consists of 14 residues. In germline, CDR1 is SGHRS, CDR2 YFSETQ. The V and J ends lost 4 bases and 6 bases respectively, with 14 bases between them. This chain's CDR3 is CASSADGRSNEQFF. DNA of the CDR3: TGCGCCAGCAGCGCAGACGGACGGAGCAATGAGCAGTTCTTC.

This clonotype was picked up a small number of times. The rearrangement joins TRBV25-1 to TRBJ2-7; possibly TRBD1 for D (5 bases). CDR1 is MGHDK, CDR2 SYGVNS, per germline. Deletions cut 3 bases from V and 7 bases from J, with 19 bases between. The length of the CDR3 is 15 residues. CDR3 sequence: CASSDLGAGFGEQYF. CDR3 nucleotide sequence: TGTGCCAGCAGTGATTTAGGCGCAGGGTTTGGAGAGCAGTACTTC.

There are a few counts of this clonotype. The V call is TRBV12-3 or TRBV12-4, the J call TRBJ1-2; TRBD1 is a possible D gene (5 bases). V was cut by 5 bases and J by 6 bases, with 16 bases left in between. The CDR3 extends over 14 amino acids. CDR3 DNA sequence: TGTGCCAGCAGTCCCCAATCGGGGCACGATGGCTACACCTTC. It codes for CASSPQSGHDGYTF.

The rearrangement joins TRBV4-3 to TRBJ1-5; 8 nucleotides align to TRBD1. Germline trimming cut 0 bases from V and 9 bases from J; bases unmatched to any gene: 4. Looked up from germline, CDR1 is LGHNA and CDR2 is YSLEER. This CDR3 is built from 14 residues. CDR3 sequence reads: CASSQDRGQWPQHF. The CDR3 coding sequence is TGCGCCAGCAGCCAAGACAGGGGGCAGTGGCCCCAGCATTTT.

This clonotype was detected only a few times. Sequence at one end of the junction differs from germline and may be a read error. The chain uses TRBV29-1 and TRBJ2-7; D gene unclear. The germline V gene has CDR1 SQVTM and CDR2 ANQGSEA. The CDR3 runs 11 residues. CDR3 amino acids: CSVEGSGEQYF. For the CDR3, the DNA is TGCAGCGTGGAAGGGTCCGGGGAGCAGTACTTC.

This clonotype was counted between two and nine times. The V gene is TRBV29-1, the J gene TRBJ2-2; D is unresolved. CDR1 and CDR2 from the germline V gene are SQVTM and ANQGSEA. With 4 bases removed from V and 1 base from J, the gap between germline ends came to 10 bases. The CDR3 runs to 14 residues. CDR3 loop: CSVVKDGNTGELFF. CDR3 DNA: TGCAGCGTTGTGAAGGACGGGAACACCGGGGAGCTGTTTTTT.

V and J are TRBV5-1 and TRBJ1-1; D is perhaps TRBD1 (6 bases). Germline-derived CDR1 and CDR2 are SGHRS and YFSETQ. The CDR3 has 13 residues. V gave up 6 bases and J gave up 5 bases, with 14 bases separating them. CDR3 coding DNA: TGCGCCAGCACCCTACAGGGCCGGACTGAAGCTTTCTTT. It specifies CASTLQGRTEAFF.

This clonotype was counted between two and nine times. V is TRBV6-6 and J is TRBJ1-1; tentatively, D is TRBD1 (6 bases). The length of the CDR3 is 14 residues. The V gene lost 6 bases and the J gene lost 0 bases, with 11 bases spanning the gap. Germline assignment: CDR1 MNHNY and CDR2 SVGAGI (reference sequence). CDR3 sequence (DNA): TGTGCCAGCAGAGGACAGCCCATGAACACTGAAGCTTTCTTT. Encoded protein: CASRGQPMNTEAFF.

The CDR3 DNA sequence: TGTGCCAGCAAACGAAGTGGACTAGCGGGGGCGAGGCTTACAGATACGCAGTATTTT. It translates to CASKRSGLAGARLTDTQYF. V is TRBV6-5 and J is TRBJ2-3; TRBD2 agrees at 13 bases. The length of the CDR3 is 19 residues. In germline, CDR1 is MNHEY, CDR2 SVGAGI. Trimming removed 7 bases from V and 3 bases from J; junction bases left unmatched: 16.

The chain recombines TRBV3-1 with TRBJ1-1; D is uncertain. With 1 base removed from V and 4 bases from J, the gap between germline ends came to 22 bases. This CDR3 is 18 amino acids long. The germline gives CDR1 LGHDT, CDR2 YNNKEL (reference sequence). This CDR3 reads CASSQARVGIRFGTEAFF. The CDR3 nucleotides are TGTGCCAGCAGCCAAGCACGGGTCGGGATCCGCTTCGGCACTGAAGCTTTCTTT.

In this sample, this clonotype turned up a few times. The V call is TRBV6-1, the J call TRBJ2-7; the D gene is possibly TRBD1 (5 bases). The V end lost 1 base, the J end lost 2 bases, and 12 bases lay between the germline ends. Germline loops: CDR1 MNHNS, CDR2 SASEGT. The length of the CDR3 is 15 residues. This CDR3 reads CASSEVVGVPYEQYF. The CDR3 DNA reads as TGTGCCAGCAGTGAAGTGGTAGGGGTGCCCTACGAGCAGTACTTC.

Many counts were recorded for this clonotype. The V gene is TRBV7-9, the J gene TRBJ2-3; D may be TRBD1 (6 bases). This CDR3 has 13 amino acids. V was pared by 2 bases and J by 4 bases, with 7 bases between. CDR1 is SEHNR and CDR2 is FQNEAQ in the germline V gene (reference sequence). CDR3 bases: TGTGCCAGCAGCTTATCAGGGGCAGATACGCAGTATTTT. Protein product: CASSLSGADTQYF.

This chain joins TRBV7-3 and TRBJ1-5, with TRBD1 matching 10 bases. Germline-derived CDR1 and CDR2 are SGHTA and FQGTGA. The V and J ends lost 4 bases and 5 bases, in that order; junction bases with no gene match: 14. CDR3 size: 18 residues. CDR3 DNA sequence: TGTGCCAGCAGCTACCGGGACAGGGGCGCAAGGGGAGATCAGCCCCAGCATTTT. Protein product: CASSYRDRGARGDQPQHF.

This clonotype was counted only a few times. V and J are TRBV5-1 and TRBJ2-7; possible D gene TRBD2, 5 bases. Germline V gene lookup returns CDR1 SGHRS and CDR2 YFSETQ. This CDR3 has 14 amino acids. The germline V and J ends were trimmed by 1 base and 5 bases, with 13 bases remaining between them. Written as DNA, the CDR3 is TGCGCCAGCAGCTTGTCCCGGGGTTGGGACGAGCAGTACTTC. Protein product: CASSLSRGWDEQYF.

The genes are TRBV6-1 and TRBJ1-2; no clear D. V was cut by 5 bases and J by 2 bases, with 9 bases left in between. In germline, CDR1 is MNHNS, CDR2 SASEGT. The CDR3 covers 13 residues. The CDR3 DNA reads as TGTGCCAGCAGTTTAGACATAAACTATGGCTACACCTTC. The encoded protein is CASSLDINYGYTF.

The sample holds a few counts of this clonotype. The CDR3, as DNA: TGTGCCAGCAGCACCATGGGACAGCGGAATTCACCCCTCCACTTT. Translation: CASSTMGQRNSPLHF. The chain joins TRBV11-2 to TRBJ1-6; the match to TRBD1 covers 7 bases. This CDR3 is built from 15 residues. Germline-derived CDR1 and CDR2 are SGHAT and FQNNGV. V lost 5 bases and J lost 7; bases outside the gene matches: 8.

The chain joins TRBV10-3 to TRBJ2-1; 10 nucleotides agree with TRBD2. The germline CDR1 and CDR2 sequences are ENHRY and SYGVKD. The CDR3 sequence is 16 residues long. After removal of 4 bases from V and 2 bases from J, the junction contained 5 bases not matched to a gene. CDR3 nucleotide sequence: TGTGCCATCAGTGGGGCTAGCGGGGGTACCTACAATGAGCAGTTCTTC. It is translated as CAISGASGGTYNEQFF.

The CDR3 nucleotides are TGTGCCAGCAGCTTTACTAGCGCCGGTTACAATGAGCAGTTCTTC. This codes for CASSFTSAGYNEQFF. This chain joins TRBV3-1 and TRBJ2-1; TRBD2 aligns across 7 bases. The length of the CDR3 is 15 residues. The germline V gene encodes CDR1 LGHDT and CDR2 YNNKEL (reference sequence). V was pared by 5 bases and J by 4 bases, with 8 bases of the junction left unmatched.

The genes are TRBV4-1 and TRBJ1-1; D possibly corresponds to TRBD1 (5 bases). CDR1 MGHRA and CDR2 YSYEKL come from the germline V gene. The CDR3 has 14 amino acids. Trimming took 3 bases from V and 5 from J, leaving 13 bases between them. CDR3: CASSHRGGETEAFF. CDR3 bases: TGCGCCAGCAGCCACCGCGGGGGTGAGACTGAAGCTTTCTTT.

The V call is TRBV5-1, the J call TRBJ1-1, with a tentative D call TRBD1 (6 bases). Trimming took off 0 bases at V and 4 bases at J, with 13 bases between the two ends. The CDR3 is 15 amino acids. The germline CDR1 and CDR2 sequences are SGHRS and YFSETQ. The CDR3 reads CASSLVSRGVTEAFF. In nucleotides, the CDR3 is TGCGCCAGCAGCTTGGTGTCCAGGGGCGTCACTGAAGCTTTCTTT.

The chain recombines TRBV12-3 or TRBV12-4 with TRBJ1-2; D is perhaps TRBD1 (6 bases). The V gene lost 8 bases and the J gene lost 4 bases, with 17 bases spanning the gap. The CDR3 contains 14 residues. The CDR3 DNA reads as TGTGCCAGCGGTGAGGGGGGTTCATTCTATGGCTACACCTTC. As protein: CASGEGGSFYGYTF.